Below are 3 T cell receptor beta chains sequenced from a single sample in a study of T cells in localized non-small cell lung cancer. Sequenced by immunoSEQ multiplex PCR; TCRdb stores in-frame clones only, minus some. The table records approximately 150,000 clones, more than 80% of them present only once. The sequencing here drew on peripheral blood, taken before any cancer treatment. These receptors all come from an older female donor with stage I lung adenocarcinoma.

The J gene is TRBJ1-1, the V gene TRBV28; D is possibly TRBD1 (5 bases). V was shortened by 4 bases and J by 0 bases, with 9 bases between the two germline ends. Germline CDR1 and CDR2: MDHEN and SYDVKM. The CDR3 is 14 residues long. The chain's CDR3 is CASSWGTVNTEAFF. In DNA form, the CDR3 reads TGTGCCAGCAGTTGGGGGACCGTGAACACTGAAGCTTTCTTT.

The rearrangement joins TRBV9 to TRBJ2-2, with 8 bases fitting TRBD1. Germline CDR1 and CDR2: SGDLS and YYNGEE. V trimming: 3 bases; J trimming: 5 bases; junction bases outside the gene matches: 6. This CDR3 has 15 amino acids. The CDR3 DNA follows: TGTGCCAGCAGCGCCCCGGGACAGGCGACCGGGGAGCTGTTTTTT. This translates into CASSAPGQATGELFF.

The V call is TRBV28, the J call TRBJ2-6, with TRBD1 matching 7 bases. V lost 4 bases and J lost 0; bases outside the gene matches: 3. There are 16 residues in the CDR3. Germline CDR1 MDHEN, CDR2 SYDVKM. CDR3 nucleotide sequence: TGTGCCAGCAGTTATTGGGACAGCTCTGGGGCCAACGTCCTGACTTTC. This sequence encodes CASSYWDSSGANVLTF.